A selection of T cell receptor beta chains follows, all from one sample in a study of shared clonotypes between healthy human individuals. Profiling relied on immunoSEQ multiplex PCR, and the TCRdb table lists in-frame clones only, not all of them. The repertoire holds about 2.3 million clones, with 85% to 95% as singletons. The sequencing input was naive CD4+ T cells from PBMCs. The receptors were gathered from a man aged 18 to 30 in good health. Some clones in this sample may be carry-over from other donors' samples. CDR3s include the opening cysteine and the closing phenylalanine or tryptophan. D genes are given only for firm matches. The size of a clone is reported for some rows only, either as once, few or many, or as a class for expanded clones.

clone_size	v_call	j_call	d_call	cdr3_aa	cdr3_nt
NA	TRBV7-3	TRBJ2-1	TRBD2	CASSLTAGGNEQFF	TGTGCCAGCAGCTTAACAGCGGGAGGGAATGAGCAGTTCTTC
once	TRBV9	TRBJ1-3	NA	CASSVAPGSGNTIYF	TGTGCCAGCAGCGTAGCTCCAGGGTCTGGAAACACCATATATTTT
NA	TRBV5-1	TRBJ2-2	NA	CASSLEGPDTGELFF	TGCGCCAGCAGCTTGGAGGGTCCCGACACCGGGGAGCTGTTTTTT
NA	TRBV28	TRBJ2-1	NA	CASSRSQGSLDNEQFF	TGTGCCAGCAGCCGCTCACAGGGAAGTTTAGACAATGAGCAGTTCTTC
NA	TRBV5-1	TRBJ2-3	NA	CASSLPQGGTQYF	TGCGCCAGCAGCTTGCCCCAGGGAGGTACGCAGTATTTT
NA	TRBV7-9	TRBJ1-2	NA	CASSLDDGQPANYGYTF	TGTGCCAGCAGCTTAGATGACGGACAGCCCGCTAACTATGGCTACACCTTC
NA	TRBV12-2	TRBJ2-2	NA	CASRRSGRVLFGTGELFF	TGTGCAAGTCGCCGGAGCGGGAGAGTACTCTTTGGCACCGGGGAGCTGTTTTTT
NA	TRBV6-1	TRBJ2-1	TRBD2	CASERGQNNEQFF	TGTGCCAGTGAGCGGGGTCAAAACAATGAGCAGTTCTTC
NA	TRBV4-1	TRBJ2-3	NA	CASRPFGGTDTQYF	TGCGCCAGCAGACCTTTTGGTGGCACAGATACGCAGTATTTT
NA	TRBV6-5	TRBJ1-2	NA	CASSRRRGGYTF	TGTGCCAGCAGTCGACGGCGGGGTGGCTACACCTTC
NA	TRBV2	TRBJ2-5	TRBD2	CASSGTSGEQETQYF	TGTGCCAGCAGCGGGACTAGCGGGGAACAAGAGACCCAGTACTTC
NA	TRBV2	TRBJ2-1	TRBD2	CASIRTSGTGEQFF	TGTGCCAGCATACGGACTAGCGGGACAGGTGAGCAGTTCTTC
NA	TRBV2	TRBJ2-1	NA	CASSEAGPPNEQFF	TGTGCCAGCAGTGAAGCGGGGCCCCCTAATGAGCAGTTCTTC
NA	TRBV7-9	TRBJ1-1	NA	CASSLGGDLNTEAFF	TGTGCCAGCAGCTTAGGGGGGGACCTGAACACTGAAGCTTTCTTT
few	TRBV5-1	TRBJ1-4	NA	CASSNGSGDEKLFF	TGCGCCAGCAGTAACGGTTCAGGGGATGAAAAACTGTTTTTT
few	TRBV5-1	TRBJ2-2	NA	CASSLVNTGELFF	TGCGCCAGCAGTTTAGTGAACACCGGGGAGCTGTTTTTT
NA	TRBV7-9	TRBJ2-4	NA	CASSLGNVGRGNIQYF	TGTGCCAGCAGCTTAGGAAATGTCGGCAGGGGAAACATTCAGTACTTC
NA	TRBV15	TRBJ2-5	NA	CATSRAPQETQYF	TGTGCCACCAGCAGGGCACCCCAAGAGACCCAGTACTTC
NA	TRBV18	TRBJ2-3	TRBD1	CASSRDRPPTDTQYF	TGTGCCAGCTCCCGGGACAGGCCCCCCACAGATACGCAGTATTTT
NA	TRBV10-3	TRBJ2-1	NA	CAISDLPRGEGQFF	TGTGCCATCAGCGATCTACCTCGCGGAGAGGGGCAGTTCTTC
NA	TRBV7-3	TRBJ1-2	TRBD1	CASSWTGSLNYGYTF	TGTGCCAGCAGCTGGACAGGTTCCCTTAACTATGGCTACACCTTC
NA	TRBV30	TRBJ1-1	NA	CAWKDQGNTEAFF	TGTGCCTGGAAGGATCAGGGAAACACTGAAGCTTTCTTT
few	TRBV30	TRBJ1-1	NA	CAWSVLRGSTEAFF	TGTGCCTGGAGTGTTTTAAGGGGTAGCACTGAAGCTTTCTTT
NA	TRBV11-3	TRBJ2-1	TRBD2	CASSPLAGGGYNEQFF	TGTGCCAGCAGCCCATTAGCGGGAGGAGGTTACAATGAGCAGTTCTTC
NA	TRBV18	TRBJ1-5	NA	CASTERVDQPQHF	TGTGCCAGTACCGAGAGGGTCGATCAGCCCCAGCATTTT
NA	TRBV28	TRBJ2-7	NA	CASSLAAGRVTSEQYF	TGTGCCAGCAGTTTGGCGGCGGGAAGGGTCACCTCCGAGCAGTACTTC
NA	TRBV4-3	TRBJ2-7	NA	CASSQSLPYSYEQYF	TGCGCCAGCAGCCAATCACTCCCCTACTCCTACGAGCAGTACTTC
few	TRBV28	TRBJ2-2	NA	CALGTSMNTGELFF	TGTGCCTTAGGGACATCCATGAACACCGGGGAGCTGTTTTTT
NA	TRBV28	TRBJ2-5	TRBD1	CASSFPGQFTLDEAETQYF	TGTGCCAGCAGTTTCCCGGGACAGTTTACCTTGGACGAGGCGGAGACCCAGTACTTC
once	TRBV19	TRBJ1-5	TRBD1	CASSRDRVRGANQPQHF	TGTGCCAGTAGCCGGGACAGGGTTCGGGGCGCAAATCAGCCCCAGCATTTT
few	TRBV18	TRBJ1-2	NA	CASSEYQGFLDYGYTF	TGTGCCAGCTCAGAATACCAGGGTTTCCTCGACTATGGCTACACCTTC
NA	TRBV27	TRBJ1-2	NA	CASSPLIGGPTFSGYTF	TGTGCCAGCAGTCCACTAATAGGCGGGCCTACTTTCTCGGGCTACACCTTC
few	TRBV9	TRBJ1-2	NA	CASSVGQGDYGYTF	TGTGCCAGCAGCGTAGGTCAGGGTGACTATGGCTACACCTTC
NA	TRBV9	TRBJ2-2	NA	CASSVRAAGNTGELFF	TGTGCCAGCAGCGTACGAGCGGCGGGGAACACCGGGGAGCTGTTTTTT
NA	TRBV7-2	TRBJ2-2	TRBD1	CASRRDSNTGELFF	TGTGCCAGCAGACGGGACAGCAACACCGGGGAGCTGTTTTTT
NA	TRBV7-3	TRBJ2-1	NA	CASSLRTGTGQFF	TGTGCCAGCAGCTTAAGGACCGGCACAGGGCAGTTCTTC
NA	TRBV19	TRBJ1-5	NA	CASSNRVNQPQHF	TGTGCCAGTAGTAACCGAGTCAATCAGCCCCAGCATTTT
NA	TRBV9	TRBJ2-7	NA	CASSVGATSSYEQYF	TGTGCCAGCAGCGTAGGGGCAACTAGCTCCTACGAGCAGTACTTC
NA	TRBV5-1	TRBJ2-7	TRBD2	CASSLGREGAYEQYF	TGCGCCAGCAGCTTGGGACGGGAGGGCGCCTACGAGCAGTACTTC
once	TRBV7-2	TRBJ2-1	TRBD2	CASSGVGREWWNEQFF	TGTGCCAGCAGCGGAGTAGGGCGGGAGTGGTGGAATGAGCAGTTCTTC
NA	TRBV5-1	TRBJ2-2	NA	CASSWGPAGELFF	TGCGCCAGCAGTTGGGGCCCTGCCGGGGAGCTGTTTTTT
NA	TRBV29-1	TRBJ1-2	NA	CSVQQDLSYGYTF	TGCAGCGTTCAGCAGGACCTCTCCTATGGCTACACCTTC
NA	TRBV30	TRBJ1-4	NA	CAWTGLQGGDLEKLFF	TGTGCCTGGACTGGTCTCCAAGGAGGGGACCTGGAAAAACTGTTTTTT
NA	TRBV30	TRBJ1-3	NA	CACYGGGNTIYF	TGTGCCTGCTACGGTGGGGGAAACACCATATATTTT
NA	TRBV10-1	TRBJ1-1	NA	CASSEGFGEAFF	TGCGCCAGCAGTGAGGGGTTCGGAGAGGCTTTCTTT
NA	TRBV6-6	TRBJ2-7	TRBD1	CASSYSTGSSYEQYF	TGTGCCAGCAGTTACTCGACAGGGAGCTCCTACGAGCAGTACTTC
NA	TRBV10-3	TRBJ1-1	TRBD1	CAISESNRGRITEAFF	TGTGCCATCAGTGAGTCGAACAGGGGCCGGATAACTGAAGCTTTCTTT
NA	TRBV6-6	TRBJ2-7	TRBD1	CASSYSGDRPSYEQYF	TGTGCCAGCAGTTACTCTGGGGACAGACCCTCCTACGAGCAGTACTTC
NA	TRBV11-2	TRBJ2-5	NA	CASSLASGRGGETQYF	TGTGCCAGCAGCTTAGCGTCAGGGCGAGGGGGGGAGACCCAGTACTTC
NA	TRBV18	TRBJ1-2	NA	CASSREGATNYGYTF	TGTGCCAGCTCACGGGAAGGGGCCACCAACTATGGCTACACCTTC
once	TRBV15	TRBJ2-7	TRBD1	CATSRDLPGQGPYEQYF	TGTGCCACCAGCAGAGATCTGCCGGGACAGGGACCCTACGAGCAGTACTTC
NA	TRBV7-9	TRBJ1-1	NA	CASSLEAVRGNEAFF	TGTGCCAGCAGCTTAGAGGCAGTTCGAGGGAATGAAGCTTTCTTT
NA	TRBV6-5	TRBJ1-1	TRBD1	CASRLTGTGGTEAFF	TGTGCCAGCAGATTGACCGGGACAGGGGGCACTGAAGCTTTCTTT